The 18 T cell receptor beta chains below all came from one sample that was sequenced in a study of CD8 T cells in Susac syndrome. The authors reverse transcribed roughly 0.5 to 1 ug RNA with random hexamers. TCRdb recomputed calls from the immunoSEQ multiplex PCR reads with MiXCR, one row per CDR3 protein. Altogether some 200,000 distinct CDR3 sequences are present, around nine tenths being singletons, with the ten largest covering about 0.12%. The specimen was CD8+ T cells from PBMCs. These receptors came from a human donor with multiple sclerosis.

The gene calls are TRBV12-3 or TRBV12-4 and TRBJ2-2; D is possibly TRBD2 (6 bases). This CDR3 has 16 residues. V was trimmed by 6 bases and J by 8 bases, leaving 22 bases between them. The DNA of the CDR3 is TGTGCCAGCAGCCCAACCCCGGGGGTTATAGTGGGGGAGCTGTTTTTT. Its protein product is CASSPTPGVIVGELFF.

The V call is TRBV7-9, the J call TRBJ2-1, with 11 nucleotides matching TRBD2. With 0 bases clipped from V and 8 bases from J, the junction kept 9 bases outside the gene matches. CDR3 length: 17 amino acids. Germline assignment: CDR1 SEHNR and CDR2 FQNEAQ (reference sequence). Written as DNA, the CDR3 is TGTGCCAGCAGCTTAGCGTTTAGCGGGGGGGCCAGGGATGAGCAGTTCTTC. Its protein is CASSLAFSGGARDEQFF.

This chain uses TRBV4-3 with TRBJ2-3, with TRBD1 matching over 10 bases. V gave up 3 bases and J gave up 6 bases; unmatched junction bases: 9. CDR3 length: 16 residues. The germline V gene encodes CDR1 LGHNA and CDR2 YSLEER. In nucleotides, the CDR3 is TGCGCCAGCAGCCAGGCGGACAGGGGGATAGCGGATACGCAGTATTTT. This encodes CASSQADRGIADTQYF.

As regards this clonotype: A junction end diverges from the germline sequence, so it may reflect a read error. The gene calls are TRBV7-6 and TRBJ2-7; D may be TRBD2 (6 bases). Germline V gene sequence: CDR1 SGHVS, CDR2 FNYEAQ. The CDR3 contains 15 residues. The CDR3, as DNA: TGTGCCAGCAGCCTAGCTGGGACTGGGACCTACGAGCAGTACTTC. Its translation: CASSLAGTGTYEQYF. Supplemented by reference TRBV7-6 and TRBJ2-7, the full variable domain reads GAGVSQSPRYKVTKRGQDVALRCDPISGHVSLYWYRQALGQGPEFLTYFNYEAQQDKSGLPNDRFSAERPEGSISTLTIQRTEQRDSAMYRCASSLAGTGTYEQYFGPGTRLTVT.

The chain joins TRBV30 to TRBJ2-1, with TRBD2 identical over 8 bases. The CDR3 extends over 14 amino acids. Trimming took 5 bases from V and 4 from J; bases not matched to a gene: 7. The V gene's germline CDR1 is GTSNPN and CDR2 SVGIG (reference sequence). CDR3 nucleotide sequence: TGTGCCTGGGATCCGGGACTAGGTTACAATGAGCAGTTCTTC. It yields the protein CAWDPGLGYNEQFF.

This chain connects TRBV19 to TRBJ2-3; 8 bases align to TRBD1. V shed 4 bases and J 3 bases; nucleotides not matched to a gene: 3. The CDR3 loop spans 14 amino acids. CDR1 is LNHDA and CDR2 is SQIVND in the germline V gene (reference sequence). The CDR3 here is CASSTRGRTDTQYF. For the CDR3, the DNA is TGTGCCAGTAGTACCAGGGGGCGAACAGATACGCAGTATTTT.

This clonotype was counted once. The chain combines TRBV10-2 with TRBJ2-2; D is unresolved. The CDR3 totals 12 residues. Germline V gene data show CDR1 as WSHSY and CDR2 as SAAADI. V lost 4 bases and J lost 6, with 6 bases in between. CDR3 sequence reads: CASSVWAGELFF. The CDR3 DNA is TGCGCCAGCAGTGTCTGGGCCGGGGAGCTGTTTTTT.

The chain carries TRBV2 and TRBJ1-6; D is perhaps TRBD1 (5 bases). V lost 8 bases to trimming and J lost 5 bases, with 13 bases between them. The CDR3 runs to 14 residues. Germline V gene data show CDR1 as SNHLY and CDR2 as FYNNEI. The DNA for the CDR3 is TGTGCCAGCTCCTTCGGACAAAATAATTCACCCCTCCACTTT. Its protein is CASSFGQNNSPLHF.

This chain links TRBV7-9 with TRBJ1-1; D ambiguous. V lost 2 bases and J 11 bases, leaving 9 bases between the germline ends. The germline CDR1 and CDR2 sequences are SEHNR and FQNEAQ (reference sequence). The CDR3 is made up of 11 amino acids. The CDR3, as DNA: TGTGCCAGCAGCTTACGTTCCGAGGCTTTCTTT. It translates to CASSLRSEAFF.

The V gene is TRBV30, the J gene TRBJ1-1, with D perhaps TRBD1 (6 bases). CDR1 and CDR2 (germline): GTSNPN, SVGIG (reference sequence). V dropped 4 bases and J dropped 1 base, with 13 bases sitting between them. The CDR3 consists of 14 residues. CDR3 region: CAWKVDRWNTEAFF. In nucleotides, the CDR3 is TGTGCCTGGAAGGTGGACAGATGGAACACTGAAGCTTTCTTT. Using reference TRBV30 and TRBJ1-1 for the parts outside the CDR3, the full variable domain is SQTIHQWPATLVQPVGSPLSLECTVEGTSNPNLYWYRQAAGRGLQLLFYSVGIGQISSEVPQNLSASRPQDRQFILSSKKLLLSDSGFYLCAWKVDRWNTEAFFGQGTRLTVV.

V is TRBV27 and J is TRBJ1-2, with D perhaps TRBD1 (6 bases). V lost 7 bases, J lost 0 bases, and 12 bases lay in between. CDR1 is MNHEY, CDR2 SMNVEV, per germline (reference sequence). The CDR3 consists of 14 residues. CDR3 sequence: CASNRRGANYGYTF. CDR3 coding DNA: TGTGCCAGCAACCGCAGGGGAGCTAACTATGGCTACACCTTC.

CDR3 DNA sequence: TGTGCCAGCAGCGCGACAGGGGGAAGCAATCAGCCCCAGCATTTT. Translated, it gives CASSATGGSNQPQHF. The chain employs TRBV7-9 and TRBJ1-5; 9 nucleotides line up with TRBD1. This CDR3 comprises 15 residues. The junction had 3 bases not matched to a gene; V was cut back by 5 bases and J by 1 base. Germline lookup yields CDR1 SEHNR and CDR2 FQNEAQ (reference sequence).

The chain links TRBV4-1 to TRBJ1-2, with 7 bases fitting TRBD1. This CDR3 spans 14 amino acids. V was clipped by 0 bases and J by 4 bases; unmatched bases: 2. Germline loops: CDR1 MGHRA, CDR2 YSYEKL. CDR3 DNA sequence: TGCGCCAGCAGCCAAGAAGGGACAGTCTATGGCTACACCTTC. Translated: CASSQEGTVYGYTF.

This chain connects TRBV6-2 or TRBV6-3 to TRBJ2-5; 10 positions match TRBD2. CDR1 is MNHEY, CDR2 SVGEGT, per germline. V gave up 4 bases and J gave up 3 bases; unmatched junction bases: 11. The CDR3 length is 17 residues. The CDR3: CASSFPAGGPMEETQYF. Here the CDR3 DNA reads TGTGCCAGCAGTTTTCCAGCGGGAGGGCCAATGGAAGAGACCCAGTACTTC.

The gene calls are TRBV10-1 and TRBJ2-1; TRBD2 matches at 12 bases. The CDR3 is made up of 16 amino acids. V shed 0 bases and J 7 bases; nucleotides not matched to a gene: 4. Germline V gives CDR1 WNHNN, CDR2 SYGVQD (reference sequence). In nucleotides, the CDR3 is TGCGCCAGCAGTGAGTCGACTAGCGGGGGAGGTAATGAGCAGTTCTTC. The encoded protein is CASSESTSGGGNEQFF.

A single count supports this clonotype. The genes are TRBV5-1 and TRBJ2-3; 7 nucleotides match TRBD1. V was pared by 4 bases and J by 4 bases, with 6 bases of the junction left unmatched. The germline V gene has CDR1 SGHRS and CDR2 YFSETQ. The CDR3 sequence is 14 residues long. The CDR3 loop reads CASSRGLGADTQYF. CDR3 DNA sequence: TGCGCCAGCAGCAGGGGGCTGGGGGCAGATACGCAGTATTTT.

The genes are TRBV4-3 and TRBJ2-1, with TRBD1 matching 7 bases. This CDR3 has 16 residues. The V gene's germline CDR1 is LGHNA and CDR2 YSLEER. J lost 0 bases, V lost 0 bases, and 2 bases had no gene match. Here the CDR3 reads CASSQDGDSSYNEQFF. In nucleotides, the CDR3 is TGCGCCAGCAGCCAAGACGGGGACAGCTCCTACAATGAGCAGTTCTTC.

This clonotype occurred once. The chain joins TRBV7-8 to TRBJ2-2, with D maybe TRBD2 (6 bases). CDR3 length: 13 residues. With 5 bases removed from V and 6 bases from J, the gap between germline ends came to 10 bases. CDR1 is SGHVS and CDR2 is FQNEAQ in the germline V gene. The CDR3, as DNA: TGTGCCAGCAGCCCCGGGAGTTCCGGGGAGCTGTTTTTT. Translated, it gives CASSPGSSGELFF. The full variable domain, rest sourced from reference TRBV7-8 and TRBJ2-2, is GAGVSQSPRYKVAKRGQDVALRCDPISGHVSLFWYQQALGQGPEFLTYFQNEAQLDKSGLPSDRFFAERPEGSVSTLKIQRTQQEDSAVYLCASSPGSSGELFFGEGSRLTVL.